The next 5 T cell receptor beta chains were all read from a single sample in a study of blood T cell repertoires in COVID-19. Only in-frame clones appear in the TCRdb table, and some are missing; sequencing was by immunoSEQ multiplex PCR. The data show 200,000 or so clones, 85% to 90% seen once. Input material: peripheral blood. These receptor sequences come from a young man with COVID-19, enrolled during active disease.

This sequence joins TRBV5-1 and TRBJ1-2, with TRBD1 as a possible D gene (5 bases). Per germline, CDR1 SGHRS and CDR2 YFSETQ. V lost 10 bases, J lost 0 bases, and 16 bases lay in between. CDR3 length: 14 amino acids. CDR3 region: CASSEQASNYGYTF. As DNA, the CDR3 is TGCGCCTCGTCCGAACAGGCCTCTAACTATGGCTACACCTTC.

This chain joins TRBV25-1 and TRBJ2-2, with D possibly TRBD1 on 5 matching bases. This CDR3 has 12 residues. The V and J ends lost 5 bases and 7 bases respectively, with 8 bases between them. Per the germline V gene, CDR1 is MGHDK and CDR2 is SYGVNS. CDR3 sequence: CASSQGYGELFF. CDR3 nucleotide sequence: TGTGCCAGCAGTCAGGGTTACGGGGAGCTGTTTTTT.

This clone is a singleton in its sample. Other DNA sequences in this specimen translate into the identical CDR3. This chain joins TRBV29-1 and TRBJ2-2; 11 bases align to TRBD1. This CDR3 spans 14 amino acids. Losses at the gene ends were 4 bases for V and 4 bases for J; bases not matched to a gene: 2. Germline V lookup: CDR1 SQVTM, CDR2 ANQGSEA. The CDR3 loop reads CSVGGTGGTGELFF. In DNA form, the CDR3 reads TGCAGCGTTGGGGGGACAGGGGGCACCGGGGAGCTGTTTTTT.

The rearrangement joins TRBV10-3 to TRBJ2-2; TRBD2 is a possible D gene (6 bases). The ends were cut back, 11 bases at V and 6 bases at J, with 19 bases in the middle. The CDR3 consists of 14 residues. CDR1 is ENHRY, CDR2 SYGVKD, per germline. CDR3 region: CAPSGSVGAGELFF. The CDR3 bases are TGTGCCCCCAGCGGGTCAGTCGGGGCCGGGGAGCTGTTTTTT.

The chain joins TRBV3-1 (or the pseudogene TRBV3-2) to TRBJ1-1, with 9 bases lining up with TRBD1. With V trimmed by 4 bases and J by 5 bases, 14 bases remained unmatched. Germline V gene sequence: CDR1 LGHDT, CDR2 YNNKEL (reference sequence). This CDR3 spans 17 amino acids. DNA of the CDR3: TGTGCCAGCAGCCGGAATACAGGGGGCTCAGGGGTAACTGAAGCTTTCTTT. Protein sequence: CASSRNTGGSGVTEAFF.